These 13 T cell receptor beta chains share one sample of origin, sequenced in a study of blood T cell repertoires in COVID-19 (dated by TCRdb to 2020 to 2022). Receptor amplification or capture employed the immunoSEQ multiplex PCR assay. TCRdb limited this immuneACCESS table to in-frame rearrangements with V and J called. A share of clones is missing; checked studies link under half to unresolved V genes, and the rest is unexplained. The sample data list approximately 110,000 clones, and 70% to 90% of these were observed just once. The ten top clones hold approximately 1% of the sample. The sequencing sample was made of peripheral blood. These receptors came from a human donor in a cohort sampled during active COVID-19.

The J gene is TRBJ2-3, the V gene TRBV6-4, with 8 nucleotides matching TRBD1. CDR1 MRHNA and CDR2 SNTAGT come from the germline V gene. The trim removed 3 bases at V and 8 bases at J, leaving 19 bases unmatched. This CDR3 is 18 amino acids long. CDR3 sequence reads: CASSDGTFGQGARGTQYF. The CDR3 region has the DNA TGTGCCAGCAGTGATGGGACATTCGGGCAGGGGGCTCGGGGTACGCAGTATTTT.

CDR3 region: CAISEDRDTQYF. The CDR3 DNA reads TGTGCCATCAGTGAAGACAGAGATACGCAGTATTTT. The chain couples TRBV10-3 to TRBJ2-3, with D possibly TRBD1 on 5 matching bases. Per the germline V gene, CDR1 is ENHRY and CDR2 is SYGVKD. The CDR3 contains 12 residues. Trimming took off 3 bases at V and 5 bases at J, with 6 bases between the two ends.

This chain links TRBV6-4 with TRBJ2-3; D uncertain. The CDR3 loop spans 13 amino acids. Trimming pared 5 bases from V and 2 bases from J, leaving 8 bases between. Germline CDR1 is MRHNA and CDR2 is SNTAGT. CDR3 amino acids: CASSLGSTDTQYF. The CDR3 DNA reads TGTGCCAGCAGTCTGGGCTCCACAGATACGCAGTATTTT.

This clone was counted at least ten times. The same CDR3 can be traced to other DNA sequences in this sample. In DNA form, the CDR3 reads TGTGCCAGCAGTCCCGGTAGCTCTGGAAACACCATATATTTT. Translated, it gives CASSPGSSGNTIYF. The chain couples TRBV6-5 to TRBJ1-3; D not resolved. The CDR3 spans 14 residues. The ends were cut back, 5 bases at V and 0 bases at J, with 8 bases in the middle. CDR1 and CDR2 (germline): MNHEY, SVGAGI.

The V gene is TRBV20-1, the J gene TRBJ1-3; no definite D call. Trimming took off 5 bases at V and 9 bases at J, with 11 bases between the two ends. Germline lookup yields CDR1 DFQATT and CDR2 SNEGSKA (reference sequence). The CDR3 is 11 residues long. CDR3 nucleotides: TGCAGTGCTCCCAAAGTGAGCACCATATATTTT. Amino acid sequence: CSAPKVSTIYF.

This chain uses TRBV6-5 with TRBJ2-7; 7 positions match TRBD2. The germline V gene encodes CDR1 MNHEY and CDR2 SVGAGI. J lost 1 base, V lost 8 bases, and 8 bases had no gene match. This CDR3 is built from 14 residues. Here the CDR3 reads CASGSGTISYEQYF. The CDR3 DNA is TGTGCCAGCGGCTCCGGGACTATTTCCTACGAGCAGTACTTC.

The sample holds one count of this clone. V usage is TRBV9 and J usage is TRBJ2-7; 7 nucleotides line up with TRBD1. CDR1 and CDR2 from the germline V gene are SGDLS and YYNGEE. CDR3 length: 14 amino acids. V shed 0 bases and J 6 bases; nucleotides not matched to a gene: 6. The CDR3 DNA reads TGTGCCAGCAGCGTAGGACAGGGTGGTGGCGAGCAGTACTTC. This translates into CASSVGQGGGEQYF.

The chain couples TRBV5-8 to TRBJ1-5, with D possibly matching TRBD1 (5 bases). Per the germline V gene, CDR1 is SGHTS and CDR2 is YDEGEE. V gave up 7 bases and J gave up 4 bases, with 15 bases separating them. The CDR3 contains 14 residues. CDR3 residues: CASRRRGSNQPQHF. For the CDR3, the DNA is TGTGCCAGCCGACGGAGGGGATCAAATCAGCCCCAGCATTTT.

The CDR3 is CASSVNGGGYGYTF. The CDR3 nucleotides are TGTGCCAGCAGCGTAAACGGGGGGGGCTATGGCTACACCTTC. This sequence joins TRBV5-4 and TRBJ1-2, with D possibly TRBD1 on 5 matching bases. Germline CDR1 reads SGHNT; CDR2 reads YYREEE (reference sequence). V lost 4 bases to trimming and J lost 4 bases, with 14 bases between them. The CDR3 spans 14 residues.

As to this clone: Germline is not matched at one junction end, which may reflect a read error. This sequence joins TRBV5-1 and TRBJ2-5; no reliable D call. Looked up from germline, CDR1 is SGHRS and CDR2 is YFSETQ. CDR3 length: 13 amino acids. The DNA for the CDR3 is TGCGCCAGCACCTTGGCCATCCAAGAGACCCAGTACTTC. It specifies CASTLAIQETQYF.

This chain links TRBV28 with TRBJ2-5; 9 bases fit TRBD2. Germline V lookup: CDR1 MDHEN, CDR2 SYDVKM. J was trimmed by 1 base and V by 4 bases; bases with no gene match: 7. CDR3 length: 16 amino acids. CDR3 in amino acids: CASSSQAGGGQETQYF. The CDR3 DNA follows: TGTGCCAGCAGTTCTCAAGCGGGGGGCGGCCAAGAGACCCAGTACTTC.

The rearrangement joins TRBV28 to TRBJ2-7; D is possibly TRBD1 (6 bases). The germline CDR1 and CDR2 sequences are MDHEN and SYDVKM. This CDR3 spans 16 amino acids. Trimming stripped 5 bases from V and 2 bases from J, with 19 bases between. The CDR3 region has the DNA TGTGCCAGCAGTGTGGGACACCGACATGTTACCTACGAGCAGTACTTC. Translated: CASSVGHRHVTYEQYF. The full variable domain, with the rest looked up from reference TRBV28 and TRBJ2-7, is DVKVTQSSRYLVKRTGEKVFLECVQDMDHENMFWYRQDPGLGLRLIYFSYDVKMKEKGDIPEGYSVSREKKERFSLILESASTNQTSMYLCASSVGHRHVTYEQYFGPGTRLTVT.

The chain employs TRBV4-1 and TRBJ2-7; weak D call: TRBD2 (5 bases). The germline V and J ends were trimmed by 1 base and 2 bases, with 9 bases remaining between them. The CDR3 sequence is 14 residues long. Per germline, CDR1 MGHRA and CDR2 YSYEKL. The CDR3 DNA reads TGCGCCAGCAGCCAAGGGACGGGGACCTACGAGCAGTACTTC. Its translation is CASSQGTGTYEQYF.